This T cell receptor beta chain was recorded in a study of blood T cell repertoires in COVID-19. Study-wide background: T cells, B-cell-depleted T cells, or PBMCs provided the cDNA or gDNA that served as material.

Germline loops: CDR1 GTSNPN, CDR2 SVGIG (reference sequence). Trimming removed 5 bases from V and 4 bases from J; junction bases left unmatched: 5. The CDR3 totals 13 residues. Libraries were prepared by immunoSEQ multiplex PCR; TCRdb keeps only in-frame clonotypes and omits some of them. The profile shows 200,000 to 250,000 clones, approximately 88% of them singletons. The origin of this receptor is a woman aged 25 to 39 who had been exposed to COVID-19. The sample consisted of PBMCs or T cells enriched from blood (not recorded which). V is TRBV30 and J is TRBJ1-5, with 7 bases aligning to TRBD1. The CDR3 DNA sequence: TGTGCCTGGGCCGGGACAGAAAATCAGCCCCAGCATTTT. It is translated as CAWAGTENQPQHF.